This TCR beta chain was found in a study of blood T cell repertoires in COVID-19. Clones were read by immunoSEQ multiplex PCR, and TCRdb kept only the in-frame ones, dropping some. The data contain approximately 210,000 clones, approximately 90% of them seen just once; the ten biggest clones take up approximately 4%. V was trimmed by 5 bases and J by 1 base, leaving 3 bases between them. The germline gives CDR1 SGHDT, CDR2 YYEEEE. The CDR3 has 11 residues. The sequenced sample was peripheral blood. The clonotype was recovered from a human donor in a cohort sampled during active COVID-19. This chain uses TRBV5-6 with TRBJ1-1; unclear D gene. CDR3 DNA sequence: TGTGCCAGCAGTAAGAACACTGAAGCTTTCTTT. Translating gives CASSKNTEAFF.